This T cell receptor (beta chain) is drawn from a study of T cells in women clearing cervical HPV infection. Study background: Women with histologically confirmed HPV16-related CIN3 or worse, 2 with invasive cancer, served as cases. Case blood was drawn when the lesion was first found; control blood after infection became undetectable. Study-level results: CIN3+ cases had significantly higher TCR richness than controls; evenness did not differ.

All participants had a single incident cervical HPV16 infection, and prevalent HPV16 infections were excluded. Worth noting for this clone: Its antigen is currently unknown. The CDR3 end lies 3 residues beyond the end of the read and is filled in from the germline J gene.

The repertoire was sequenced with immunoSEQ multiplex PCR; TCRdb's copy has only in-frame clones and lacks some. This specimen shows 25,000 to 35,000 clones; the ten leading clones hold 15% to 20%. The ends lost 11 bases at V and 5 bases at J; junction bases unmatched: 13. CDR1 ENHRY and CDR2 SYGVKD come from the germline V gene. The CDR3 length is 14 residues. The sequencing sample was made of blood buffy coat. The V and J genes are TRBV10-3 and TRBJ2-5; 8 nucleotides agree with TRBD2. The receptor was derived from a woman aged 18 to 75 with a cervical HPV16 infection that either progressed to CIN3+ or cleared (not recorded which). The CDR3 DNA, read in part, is TGTGCCTCCCACACGGGACTAGGTTCGGAGACC. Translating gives CASHTGLGSET. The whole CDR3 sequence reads CASHTGLGSETQYF.